This T cell receptor beta chain derives from a study of T cell repertoires in cytomegalovirus infection. The germline V and J ends were trimmed by 3 bases and 6 bases, with 9 bases remaining between them. Germline CDR1 and CDR2: MGHRA and YSYEKL. The CDR3 loop spans 12 amino acids. One entry per CDR3 protein results from TCRdb running MiXCR on the reads. The sample records around 550,000 distinct CDR3 sequences, more than 25% being singletons. The receptor comes from a human donor in good health (CMV status not recorded). Some clones in this sample may be carry-over from other donors' samples. The chain joins TRBV4-1 to TRBJ2-7; D gene uncertain. The sequenced material came from PBMCs. Here the CDR3 reads CASSQISREQYF. As DNA, the CDR3 is TGCGCCAGCAGCCAGATTTCCCGCGAGCAGTACTTC.